The source of this T cell receptor beta chain is a study of T cell changes during pregnancy in multiple sclerosis. In germline, CDR1 is SGHKS, CDR2 YYEKEE (reference sequence). CDR3 length: 13 amino acids. Trimming stripped 0 bases from V and 6 bases from J, with 6 bases between. TCRdb keeps only in-frame clones here, not all; method: immunoSEQ multiplex PCR. The sample lists under 60,000 clones; roughly 94% were seen once. The TCR was taken from a female donor with multiple sclerosis, enrolled in a pregnancy study. The rearrangement links TRBV5-5 to TRBJ2-2, with unresolved D. Source: CD4+ T cells from peripheral blood mononuclear cells, taken in the third trimester of pregnancy. CDR3 sequence: CASSLGVPGELFF. CDR3 DNA: TGTGCCAGCAGCTTGGGAGTCCCCGGGGAGCTGTTTTTT.